This T cell receptor (beta chain) was found in a study of T cell changes during pregnancy in multiple sclerosis. Some clones are missing from TCRdb's copy, which holds only in-frame ones; the method was immunoSEQ multiplex PCR. This table holds roughly 27,000 clones, 88% found once. Trimming removed 4 bases at V and 4 bases at J, with 20 bases between. Germline CDR1 SGHDT, CDR2 YYEEEE. The CDR3 covers 16 residues. The input for sequencing was CD8+ T cells from peripheral blood mononuclear cells, taken in the second trimester of pregnancy. This rearrangement joins TRBV5-6 to TRBJ1-1; D call uncertain. The TCR was taken from a female donor with multiple sclerosis, enrolled in a pregnancy study. The CDR3 region has the DNA TGTGCCAGCAGCCGGACCGCAGACTTCGAGGGCACTGAAGCTTTCTTT. Its translation: CASSRTADFEGTEAFF.